The sequence of this TCR beta chain was determined in a study of T cells in Graves' hyperthyroidism and ophthalmopathy. Germline V gives CDR1 MDHEN, CDR2 SYDVKM. CDR3 length equals 17 residues. The V gene lost 7 bases and the J gene lost 0 bases, with 21 bases spanning the gap. This clonotype was seen only a few times. Its target is unknown. General study findings and limits: Before onset, ophthalmopathy was predicted by the model a median around 6 months earlier.

The diagnoses drew upon clinical symptoms, serum thyroxine and TRAb, thyroid ultrasound and orbital computed tomography. Amplified regions were TCR beta CDR3 sequences from RNA transcripts. HTBI primers were used for first-round RT-PCR of the TCR CDR3. TCRdb reprocessed the multiplex PCR reads with MiXCR, giving one entry per CDR3 protein. This sample has some 600,000 distinct CDR3 sequences, with approximately 15% found just once. Material for sequencing was blood. This TCR was sampled from a woman in her 30s with Graves' hyperthyroidism that later progressed to Graves' ophthalmopathy. The rearrangement links TRBV28 to TRBJ1-2, with a weak D call TRBD1 (5 bases). The CDR3 loop is CASTLGAAGWTNYGYTF. CDR3 DNA: TGTGCCAGCACCCTCGGGGCGGCAGGGTGGACTAACTATGGCTACACCTTC.